This is a list of T cell receptor beta chains from one sample in a study of blood T cell repertoires in COVID-19. Here immunoSEQ multiplex PCR was the method, and the copy in TCRdb shows in-frame clones only, minus some. The repertoire includes some 83,000 clones, 80% of them detected once, and about 5.8% sits in the top ten. Sequenced input: peripheral blood. The receptors originated from a man between 60 and 75 years old with active or convalescent COVID-19. The CDR3 runs from the conserved cysteine through the conserved F or W. A D gene is named only where the DNA matches it firmly. Size is stated for part of the rows, as once, few or many counts, or as a class when the clone is expanded.

clone_size j_call d_call v_call cdr3_nt cdr3_aa
- TRBJ1-5 TRBD1 TRBV7-8 TGTGCCAGCAGCATGGGACAGGATGGTCAGCCCCAGCATTTT CASSMGQDGQPQHF
- TRBJ1-1 - TRBV3-1/TRBV3-2 TGTGCCAGCGGGGCCAATACTGAAGCTTTCTTT CASGANTEAFF
- TRBJ1-2 - TRBV12-3/TRBV12-4 TGTGCCAGCAGTCCGACACTCCGCTATGGCTACACCTTC CASSPTLRYGYTF
- TRBJ1-1 TRBD1 TRBV4-3 TGCGCCAGCAGCCCTTCAGGACAGGGGGGGCCTGAAGCTTTCTTT CASSPSGQGGPEAFF
- TRBJ2-7 TRBD1 TRBV5-4 TGTGCCAGCAGCTTGCTTCAGGGGGCCTACGAGCAGTACTTC CASSLLQGAYEQYF
- TRBJ2-1 TRBD2 TRBV19 TGTGCCAGTAGTATAAGCGGGACTGCCGCCCGGGAGCAGTTCTTC CASSISGTAAREQFF
- TRBJ1-4 - TRBV25-1 TGTGCCAGCAGTGACTTCCTACAGGGATCTAATGAAAAACTGTTTTTT CASSDFLQGSNEKLFF
- TRBJ2-2 - TRBV10-3 TGTGCCATCAGTGGGGGGGTGAACACCGGGGAGCTGTTTTTT CAISGGVNTGELFF
- TRBJ2-7 - TRBV5-1 TGCGCCAGCAGCTTGGCCGCCAGCGGCTCCTCCTACGAGCAGTACTTC CASSLAASGSSYEQYF
- TRBJ2-5 TRBD2 TRBV5-4 TGTGCCAGCAGGGAGACTAGCGGGCCGCAAGAGACCCAGTACTTC CASRETSGPQETQYF
few TRBJ2-7 - TRBV7-8 TGTGCCAGCAGCTTAGCCAGGATCTCCTACGAGCAGTACTTC CASSLARISYEQYF
few TRBJ2-2 - TRBV6-2/TRBV6-3 TGTGCCAGCAGTCTGGCTGGGGAGCTGTTTTTT CASSLAGELFF
- TRBJ1-1 TRBD1 TRBV7-3 TGTGCCAGCAGCATTCAGGGGGGTGGTTACACTGAAGCTTTCTTT CASSIQGGGYTEAFF
- TRBJ1-2 - TRBV7-2 TGTGCCAGCAGCTTAAGTTCCGCGCGGGGCTACACCTTC CASSLSSARGYTF
- TRBJ1-2 TRBD1 TRBV9 TGTGCCAGCAGCGCCGGACAGGTTGGGGGCTACACCTTC CASSAGQVGGYTF
- TRBJ1-3 - TRBV6-5 TGTGCCAGCAGTCACTCGGGGGGGTCCTCTGGAAACACCATATATTTT CASSHSGGSSGNTIYF
- TRBJ2-1 TRBD1 TRBV11-3 TGTGCCAGCAGCTTGACAGGGGGCTTCTACAATGAGCAGTTCTTC CASSLTGGFYNEQFF
- TRBJ1-2 TRBD1 TRBV9 TGTGCCAGCAGCGGCCGACAGGGGGCGGGCTACACCTTC CASSGRQGAGYTF
- TRBJ1-5 TRBD1 TRBV2 TGTGCCAGCGGCGACAGGGGAAGCAATCAGCCCCAGCATTTT CASGDRGSNQPQHF